Following are 27 T cell receptor beta chains from one sample sequenced in a study of cytomegalovirus exposure and HLA in healthy donors. The PCR used 60 Vbeta and 13 Jbeta primers. Only in-frame clones appear in the TCRdb table, and some are missing; sequencing was by immunoSEQ multiplex PCR. Of about 140,000 clones in the sample, approximately 84% were seen once. Sequencing was performed on PBMCs. The source is a woman in her thirties or forties in good health and CMV-seronegative.

V is TRBV14 and J is TRBJ2-1; D remains unclear. This CDR3 is 12 amino acids long. CDR1 and CDR2 from the germline V gene are SGHDN and FVKESK. V was shortened by 0 bases and J by 7 bases, with 4 bases between the two germline ends. CDR3 protein: CASSQERNEQFF. In nucleotides, the CDR3 is TGTGCCAGCAGCCAAGAGCGGAATGAGCAGTTCTTC. The variable domain in full, with the rest retrieved from reference TRBV14 and TRBJ2-1, is EAGVTQFPSHSVIEKGQTVTLRCDPISGHDNLYWYRRVMGKEIKFLLHFVKESKQDESGMPNNRFLAERTGGTYSTLKVQPAELEDSGVYFCASSQERNEQFFGPGTRLTVL.

The rearrangement uses TRBV6-5 and TRBJ1-6; no clear D gene. Germline assignment: CDR1 MNHEY and CDR2 SVGAGI. V lost 2 bases and J lost 7, with 12 bases in between. The CDR3 totals 15 residues. This CDR3 reads CASSYGPIRNSPLHF. The CDR3 DNA reads as TGTGCCAGCAGTTACGGTCCGATCCGGAATTCACCCCTCCACTTT.

The chain couples TRBV28 to TRBJ2-7, with D possibly being TRBD2 (6 bases). The germline V gene encodes CDR1 MDHEN and CDR2 SYDVKM. This CDR3 is 15 amino acids long. Trimming pared 6 bases from V and 6 bases from J, leaving 21 bases between. DNA of the CDR3: TGTGCCAGCAGCCAACCCAGGGACTCACCGCTCGAGCAGTACTTC. It translates to CASSQPRDSPLEQYF.

This sequence joins TRBV4-2 and TRBJ2-7; 9 bases are a match to TRBD1. Per the germline V gene, CDR1 is LGHNA and CDR2 is YNFKEQ. V lost 3 bases, J lost 3 bases, and 9 bases stayed unmatched. The length of the CDR3 is 16 residues. The CDR3 bases are TGTGCCAGCAGCCATTCCCTAGGGACAGGGAACTACGAGCAGTACTTC. It is translated as CASSHSLGTGNYEQYF.

The chain is built from TRBV5-1 and TRBJ2-5; D perhaps matches TRBD1 (5 bases). The V end lost 0 bases, the J end lost 2 bases, and 17 bases lay between the germline ends. This CDR3 is built from 17 residues. Germline loops: CDR1 SGHRS, CDR2 YFSETQ. The CDR3 spells CASSLGIQASNQETQYF. CDR3 sequence (DNA): TGCGCCAGCAGCTTGGGAATACAGGCCTCCAATCAAGAGACCCAGTACTTC.

The chain has TRBV9 and TRBJ2-2, with D unresolved. CDR1 is SGDLS, CDR2 YYNGEE, per germline. This CDR3 has 14 amino acids. The V end lost 1 base, the J end lost 4 bases, and 8 bases lay between the germline ends. For the CDR3, the DNA is TGTGCCAGCAGCGTACAGAGCGCCACCGGGGAGCTGTTTTTT. Amino acid sequence: CASSVQSATGELFF.

The chain links TRBV5-1 to TRBJ2-3, with 9 nucleotides matching TRBD1. CDR3 length: 16 amino acids. Trimming removed 4 bases from V and 2 bases from J; junction bases left unmatched: 8. Germline loops: CDR1 SGHRS, CDR2 YFSETQ. The CDR3 is CASSVPGTGTTDTQYF. The CDR3 DNA sequence: TGCGCCAGCAGCGTCCCGGGGACAGGGACCACAGATACGCAGTATTTT.

The chain couples TRBV28 to TRBJ1-5; no clear D gene. The CDR3 spans 14 residues. Trimming pared 9 bases from V and 2 bases from J, leaving 14 bases between. Per the germline V gene, CDR1 is MDHEN and CDR2 is SYDVKM. CDR3 in DNA: TGTGCCAGTACAACAGCGAGGGGCAATCAGCCCCAGCATTTT. Amino acids: CASTTARGNQPQHF. Looking up the rest from reference TRBV28 and TRBJ1-5 gives the full variable domain: DVKVTQSSRYLVKRTGEKVFLECVQDMDHENMFWYRQDPGLGLRLIYFSYDVKMKEKGDIPEGYSVSREKKERFSLILESASTNQTSMYLCASTTARGNQPQHFGDGTRLSIL.

The V call is TRBV18, the J call TRBJ1-5; TRBD1 aligns across 7 bases. The CDR3 extends over 15 amino acids. Germline loops: CDR1 KGHSH, CDR2 LQKENI. V trimming: 6 bases; J trimming: 4 bases; junction bases outside the gene matches: 9. CDR3 amino acids: CASSWTGLTNQPQHF. The CDR3 coding sequence is TGTGCCAGCTCCTGGACAGGACTTACTAATCAGCCCCAGCATTTT.

Note on this clone: This CDR3 is also generated by other DNA sequences in the sample. The chain has TRBV7-8 and TRBJ2-1; 9 nucleotides line up with TRBD2. The CDR3 consists of 15 residues. V lost 1 base and J lost 2; bases outside the gene matches: 0. The germline CDR1 and CDR2 sequences are SGHVS and FQNEAQ. The CDR3 spells CASSLGGRAYNEQFF. The CDR3 DNA is TGTGCCAGCAGCTTAGGCGGGAGGGCCTACAATGAGCAGTTCTTC.

The genes are TRBV29-1 and TRBJ2-3; TRBD2 matches at 10 bases. CDR1 is SQVTM and CDR2 is ANQGSEA in the germline V gene. The CDR3 totals 15 residues. After removal of 7 bases from V and 0 bases from J, the junction contained 7 bases not matched to a gene. The CDR3 reads CSALAGGTSTDTQYF. CDR3 nucleotides: TGCAGCGCCTTAGCGGGAGGAACCAGCACAGATACGCAGTATTTT.

The chain has TRBV5-1 and TRBJ1-3, with D perhaps matching TRBD1 (6 bases). The V end was cut by 4 bases, the J end by 0 bases, with 14 bases between. This CDR3 spans 16 amino acids. The germline V gene encodes CDR1 SGHRS and CDR2 YFSETQ. CDR3 residues: CASSSSGANSGNTIYF. In DNA form, the CDR3 reads TGCGCCAGCAGCAGTTCAGGGGCGAACTCTGGAAACACCATATATTTT.

This clone came up a few times. This chain links TRBV29-1 with TRBJ2-7; 8 bases line up with TRBD2. Germline CDR1 SQVTM, CDR2 ANQGSEA. The J segment lost 4 bases and the V segment lost 7 bases, leaving 15 bases of the junction unmatched. The CDR3 sequence is 15 residues long. The CDR3 loop reads CSALGLLAVSYEQYF. The CDR3 DNA follows: TGCAGCGCGCTCGGATTACTAGCGGTTAGTTACGAGCAGTACTTC.

The chain recombines TRBV6-5 with TRBJ1-1; D gene uncertain. Trimming pared 0 bases from V and 8 bases from J, leaving 16 bases between. Germline assignment: CDR1 MNHEY and CDR2 SVGAGI. The CDR3 consists of 15 residues. Here the CDR3 DNA reads TGTGCCAGCAGTTACTCGATTGGAGGTACTGAGGAAGCTTTCTTT. Translating it yields CASSYSIGGTEEAFF.

This chain connects TRBV5-4 to TRBJ1-1, with 7 bases lining up with TRBD1. V was pared by 4 bases and J by 2 bases, with 8 bases of the junction left unmatched. There are 15 residues in the CDR3. The germline V gene has CDR1 SGHNT and CDR2 YYREEE (reference sequence). The CDR3 region has the DNA TGTGCCAGCAGCCCTAGGGGGACAGAAAACACTGAAGCTTTCTTT. Translation: CASSPRGTENTEAFF.

The chain employs TRBV18 and TRBJ1-5; 8 nucleotides line up with TRBD1. This CDR3 contains 14 residues. V trimming: 3 bases; J trimming: 6 bases; junction bases outside the gene matches: 4. The V gene's germline CDR1 is KGHSH and CDR2 LQKENI. In DNA form, the CDR3 reads TGTGCCAGCTCACCGGACAGGGTATCTCAGCCCCAGCATTTT. Its translation is CASSPDRVSQPQHF.

The chain combines TRBV4-2 with TRBJ2-7; D is ambiguous. V lost 4 bases to trimming and J lost 0 bases, with 16 bases between them. The CDR3 loop spans 16 amino acids. Germline values: CDR1 LGHNA, CDR2 YNFKEQ. CDR3 sequence (DNA): TGTGCCAGCAGCCGCCAACTACCCCAGAGCTCCTACGAGCAGTACTTC. Amino acid sequence: CASSRQLPQSSYEQYF.

This clone has a handful of counts. CDR3 nucleotide sequence: TGTGCCAGCAGCGCATCGGGACTAGCGGGACTCACAGATACGCAGTATTTT. Translation: CASSASGLAGLTDTQYF. The gene calls are TRBV13 and TRBJ2-3, with 13 bases matching TRBD2. The CDR3 has 17 amino acids. The V segment lost 5 bases and the J segment 2 bases; nucleotides outside the gene matches: 7. Germline V gene data show CDR1 as PRHDT and CDR2 as FYEKMQ (reference sequence).

This clone was seen more than once but under ten times. This sequence joins TRBV7-9 and TRBJ1-5; TRBD1 matches 8 bases. The V and J ends lost 4 bases and 9 bases, in that order; junction bases with no gene match: 11. The CDR3 sequence is 15 residues long. Germline CDR1 is SEHNR and CDR2 is FQNEAQ (reference sequence). CDR3 sequence (DNA): TGTGCCAGCAGCTCCCCTGGGACAGGCTATCCGCCCCAGCATTTT. This sequence encodes CASSSPGTGYPPQHF.

V is TRBV11-2 and J is TRBJ2-3, with TRBD2 identical over 8 bases. The CDR3 runs 15 residues. V shed 3 bases, J shed 3 bases, and the junction held 5 bases outside the gene matches. CDR1 SGHAT and CDR2 FQNNGV come from the germline V gene. The CDR3 DNA follows: TGTGCCAGCAGCTTGCTAAGCGGGAGAACAGATACGCAGTATTTT. Its translation is CASSLLSGRTDTQYF.

This clone has just one count. The chain recombines TRBV19 with TRBJ2-1; D is unresolved. CDR3 size: 15 residues. The germline gives CDR1 LNHDA, CDR2 SQIVND (reference sequence). The V end lost 6 bases, the J end lost 1 base, and 13 bases lay between the germline ends. The CDR3 coding sequence is TGTGCCAGTAGAATCATAGGAGCTTCCTACAATGAGCAGTTCTTC. It translates to CASRIIGASYNEQFF.

CDR3 residues: CATEDYRYEQYF. The CDR3 DNA is TGTGCCACGGAGGACTACCGATACGAGCAGTACTTC. The rearrangement links TRBV6-1 to TRBJ2-7; TRBD2 might be the D (6 bases). Per the germline V gene, CDR1 is MNHNS and CDR2 is SASEGT. With 10 bases removed from V and 4 bases from J, the gap between germline ends came to 14 bases. The CDR3 totals 12 residues.

The chain uses TRBV28 and TRBJ2-7; weak D call: TRBD1 (7 bases). CDR3 size: 11 residues. Trimming removed 7 bases from V and 4 bases from J, with 8 bases in between. The germline CDR1 and CDR2 sequences are MDHEN and SYDVKM. In nucleotides, the CDR3 is TGTGCCAGCACAGGGGGGTACGAGCAGTACTTC. Protein sequence: CASTGGYEQYF. Looking up the rest from reference TRBV28 and TRBJ2-7 gives the full variable domain: DVKVTQSSRYLVKRTGEKVFLECVQDMDHENMFWYRQDPGLGLRLIYFSYDVKMKEKGDIPEGYSVSREKKERFSLILESASTNQTSMYLCASTGGYEQYFGPGTRLTVT.

This chain uses TRBV28 with TRBJ2-7; 7 bases map to TRBD2. V was pared by 4 bases and J by 3 bases, with 6 bases of the junction left unmatched. Germline V gene lookup returns CDR1 MDHEN and CDR2 SYDVKM. This CDR3 contains 14 residues. CDR3 region: CASSSGLGYYEQYF. The CDR3 bases are TGTGCCAGCAGTTCCGGACTAGGATACTACGAGCAGTACTTC.

The gene calls are TRBV7-2 and TRBJ2-3; 7 bases fit TRBD2. The CDR3 runs to 16 residues. V lost 3 bases to trimming and J lost 2 bases; unmatched junction nucleotides: 8. The germline V gene has CDR1 SGHTA and CDR2 FQGNSA. CDR3 nucleotide sequence: TGTGCCAGCAGCTTCTCGGCTAGCGGCTTCACAGATACGCAGTATTTT. Translated: CASSFSASGFTDTQYF.

V and J are TRBV29-1 and TRBJ1-1, with a weak D call TRBD1 (6 bases). From germline, CDR1 is SQVTM and CDR2 ANQGSEA. The CDR3 totals 12 residues. The V end lost 4 bases, the J end lost 1 base, and 7 bases lay between the germline ends. CDR3 amino acids: CSVAGENTEAFF. CDR3 DNA: TGCAGCGTTGCAGGGGAGAACACTGAAGCTTTCTTT. The full variable domain, in which reference TRBV29-1 and TRBJ1-1 provide the parts outside the CDR3, is SAVISQKPSRDICQRGTSLTIQCQVDSQVTMMFWYRQQPGQSLTLIATANQGSEATYESGFVIDKFPISRPNLTFSTLTVSNMSPEDSSIYLCSVAGENTEAFFGQGTRLTVV.

This clone was counted between two and nine times. The chain recombines TRBV27 with TRBJ2-7, with a possible D match to TRBD2 (6 bases). The CDR3 spans 12 residues. The V end lost 7 bases, the J end lost 0 bases, and 7 bases lay between the germline ends. Germline-derived CDR1 and CDR2 are MNHEY and SMNVEV (reference sequence). This CDR3 is CASMGGSYEQYF. In DNA, the CDR3 is TGTGCCAGCATGGGGGGCTCCTACGAGCAGTACTTC.